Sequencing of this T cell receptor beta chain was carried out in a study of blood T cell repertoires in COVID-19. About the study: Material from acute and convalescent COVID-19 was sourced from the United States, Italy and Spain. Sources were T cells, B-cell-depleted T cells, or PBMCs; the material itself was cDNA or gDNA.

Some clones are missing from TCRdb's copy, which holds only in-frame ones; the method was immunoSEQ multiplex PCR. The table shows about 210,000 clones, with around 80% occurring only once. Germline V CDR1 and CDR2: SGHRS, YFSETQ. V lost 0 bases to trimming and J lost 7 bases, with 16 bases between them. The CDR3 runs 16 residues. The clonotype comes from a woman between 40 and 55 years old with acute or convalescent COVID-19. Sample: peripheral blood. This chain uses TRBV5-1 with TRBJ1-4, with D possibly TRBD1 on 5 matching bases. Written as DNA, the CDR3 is TGCGCCAGCAGCTTGGTGGGGACTCCTGCGGGTGAAAAACTGTTTTTT. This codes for CASSLVGTPAGEKLFF.